This TCR beta chain was identified during a study of a mutant IDH1 vaccine in newly diagnosed glioma. The wider study: Eight vaccine doses were administered to patients at weeks 1, 3, 5, 7, 11, 15, 19 and 23. Of treated patients, approximately 62% were men and 37.5% women, averaging around 39 years. Those enrolled had earlier been treated with radiotherapy, temozolomide, or both, mostly both.

The protocol was immunoSEQ multiplex PCR, while the TCRdb copy is restricted to in-frame clones and leaves out a portion. The data contain some 23,000 clones, around 77% of them seen just once; the ten biggest clones take up 9% to 10%. Time point specified: week 11, during vaccination. Topical imiquimod accompanied each vaccine dose, which consisted of 300 ug of mutant IDH1 20-mer peptide. Donors' newly diagnosed IDH1-mutant WHO grade 3 or 4 astrocytomas lacked nuclear ATRX. CDR3 size: 16 residues. Germline CDR1 is SGHTA and CDR2 is FQGTGA. Between the trimmed V and J ends, which lost 4 bases and 4 bases, there was a span of 16 bases. A word on this clone: Antigen unknown.

The sample was PBMCs, taken from a glioma patient whose treatment included an IDH1 peptide vaccine. The V call is TRBV7-3, the J call TRBJ2-2; a weak D match, TRBD1 (7 bases). This receptor was taken from a woman in her late teens or twenties with glioma. The CDR3: CASSSGPEGATGELFF. CDR3 bases: TGTGCCAGCAGCTCCGGTCCGGAGGGGGCCACCGGGGAGCTGTTTTTT.